This T cell receptor beta chain derives from a study of early T cells in non-severe SARS-CoV-2 infection. Researchers tagged individual cDNA molecules with unique molecular identifiers. TCRdb re-analysed the 5' RACE reads in MiXCR, keeping a single row per CDR3 protein. The sample includes approximately 50,000 distinct CDR3 sequences, roughly 8.2% of them seen just once. This clonotype was observed many times. Germline values: CDR1 SGHDT, CDR2 YYEEEE. The CDR3 has 12 residues. V was cut by 2 bases and J by 7 bases, with 7 bases left in between. The sample taken for sequencing was whole blood. This chain links TRBV5-6 with TRBJ2-1; D ambiguous. This clonotype was sampled from an adult who was a healthcare worker with PCR-confirmed SARS-CoV-2 infection or an uninfected control (not recorded which). The CDR3 DNA reads as TGTGCCAGCAGCTTTACCGGGAATGAGCAGTTCTTC. Its protein is CASSFTGNEQFF. The full variable domain, its missing parts supplied by reference TRBV5-6 and TRBJ2-1, is DAGVTQSPTHLIKTRGQQVTLRCSPKSGHDTVSWYQQALGQGPQFIFQYYEEEERQRGNFPDRFSGHQFPNYSSELNVNALLLGDSALYLCASSFTGNEQFFGPGTRLTVL.